This TCR beta chain was sequenced during a study of spatial heterogeneity in lung cancer. Study at large: Detection consistently yielded more beta chains than alpha chains.

TCR cDNA molecules each had a unique molecular identifier. TCRdb used MiXCR to reprocess the 5' RACE reads, holding one entry per CDR3 protein. The data show tens of thousands of distinct CDR3 sequences, roughly 12% seen once. Regarding the study as a whole: Blood contained ubiquitous expanded tumor TCRs more at resection than at follow-up.

Losses at the gene ends were 3 bases for V and 12 bases for J; bases not matched to a gene: 8. This CDR3 comprises 14 residues. Germline lookup yields CDR1 DFQATT and CDR2 SNEGSKA (reference sequence). On this clonotype itself: No antigen is known for it.

Time point specified: sample taken at primary tumor resection. Whole RNA, isolated from tumor, nontumor lung or frozen PBMC, was sequenced without prior sorting. Donors were approximately 70 untreated early-stage non-small cell lung cancer patients. The sequencing here drew on PBMCs, taken at surgery. The chain recombines TRBV20-1 with TRBJ1-6, with 10 bases lining up with TRBD1. This clonotype was obtained from a male donor with early-stage non-small cell lung cancer. DNA of the CDR3: TGCAGTGCTAGGGGCCCGACAGGGGGCAGACCCCTCCACTTT. Encoded protein: CSARGPTGGRPLHF.